This record looks at one T cell receptor (beta chain) sequence and its context. Antigen specificity is unknown. The data were obtained in a study of identical twins. Overall study results and limits: Twin pairs had excess sharing that was weaker in beta out-of-frame sequences. Not following the same donors, the study drew its conclusions from cross-sectional statistical analysis.

Trimming removed 1 base at V and 0 bases at J, with 11 bases between. The CDR3 totals 16 residues. CDR1 is SGHDT and CDR2 is YYEEEE in the germline V gene. TCRdb re-derived calls from the 5' RACE reads in MiXCR, one entry per CDR3 protein. In the table there are roughly 630,000 distinct CDR3 sequences, under 8.5% of which are singletons. This sample was also put to use in a study of yellow fever vaccine responses in identical twins.

The origin of this receptor is a woman younger than 35 in good health. The specimen was PBMCs. The J gene is TRBJ2-1, the V gene TRBV5-6, with D maybe TRBD2 (6 bases). The CDR3 here is CASSLKTTSSYNEQFF. The CDR3 DNA follows: TGTGCCAGCAGCTTGAAAACGACTAGCTCCTACAATGAGCAGTTCTTC.